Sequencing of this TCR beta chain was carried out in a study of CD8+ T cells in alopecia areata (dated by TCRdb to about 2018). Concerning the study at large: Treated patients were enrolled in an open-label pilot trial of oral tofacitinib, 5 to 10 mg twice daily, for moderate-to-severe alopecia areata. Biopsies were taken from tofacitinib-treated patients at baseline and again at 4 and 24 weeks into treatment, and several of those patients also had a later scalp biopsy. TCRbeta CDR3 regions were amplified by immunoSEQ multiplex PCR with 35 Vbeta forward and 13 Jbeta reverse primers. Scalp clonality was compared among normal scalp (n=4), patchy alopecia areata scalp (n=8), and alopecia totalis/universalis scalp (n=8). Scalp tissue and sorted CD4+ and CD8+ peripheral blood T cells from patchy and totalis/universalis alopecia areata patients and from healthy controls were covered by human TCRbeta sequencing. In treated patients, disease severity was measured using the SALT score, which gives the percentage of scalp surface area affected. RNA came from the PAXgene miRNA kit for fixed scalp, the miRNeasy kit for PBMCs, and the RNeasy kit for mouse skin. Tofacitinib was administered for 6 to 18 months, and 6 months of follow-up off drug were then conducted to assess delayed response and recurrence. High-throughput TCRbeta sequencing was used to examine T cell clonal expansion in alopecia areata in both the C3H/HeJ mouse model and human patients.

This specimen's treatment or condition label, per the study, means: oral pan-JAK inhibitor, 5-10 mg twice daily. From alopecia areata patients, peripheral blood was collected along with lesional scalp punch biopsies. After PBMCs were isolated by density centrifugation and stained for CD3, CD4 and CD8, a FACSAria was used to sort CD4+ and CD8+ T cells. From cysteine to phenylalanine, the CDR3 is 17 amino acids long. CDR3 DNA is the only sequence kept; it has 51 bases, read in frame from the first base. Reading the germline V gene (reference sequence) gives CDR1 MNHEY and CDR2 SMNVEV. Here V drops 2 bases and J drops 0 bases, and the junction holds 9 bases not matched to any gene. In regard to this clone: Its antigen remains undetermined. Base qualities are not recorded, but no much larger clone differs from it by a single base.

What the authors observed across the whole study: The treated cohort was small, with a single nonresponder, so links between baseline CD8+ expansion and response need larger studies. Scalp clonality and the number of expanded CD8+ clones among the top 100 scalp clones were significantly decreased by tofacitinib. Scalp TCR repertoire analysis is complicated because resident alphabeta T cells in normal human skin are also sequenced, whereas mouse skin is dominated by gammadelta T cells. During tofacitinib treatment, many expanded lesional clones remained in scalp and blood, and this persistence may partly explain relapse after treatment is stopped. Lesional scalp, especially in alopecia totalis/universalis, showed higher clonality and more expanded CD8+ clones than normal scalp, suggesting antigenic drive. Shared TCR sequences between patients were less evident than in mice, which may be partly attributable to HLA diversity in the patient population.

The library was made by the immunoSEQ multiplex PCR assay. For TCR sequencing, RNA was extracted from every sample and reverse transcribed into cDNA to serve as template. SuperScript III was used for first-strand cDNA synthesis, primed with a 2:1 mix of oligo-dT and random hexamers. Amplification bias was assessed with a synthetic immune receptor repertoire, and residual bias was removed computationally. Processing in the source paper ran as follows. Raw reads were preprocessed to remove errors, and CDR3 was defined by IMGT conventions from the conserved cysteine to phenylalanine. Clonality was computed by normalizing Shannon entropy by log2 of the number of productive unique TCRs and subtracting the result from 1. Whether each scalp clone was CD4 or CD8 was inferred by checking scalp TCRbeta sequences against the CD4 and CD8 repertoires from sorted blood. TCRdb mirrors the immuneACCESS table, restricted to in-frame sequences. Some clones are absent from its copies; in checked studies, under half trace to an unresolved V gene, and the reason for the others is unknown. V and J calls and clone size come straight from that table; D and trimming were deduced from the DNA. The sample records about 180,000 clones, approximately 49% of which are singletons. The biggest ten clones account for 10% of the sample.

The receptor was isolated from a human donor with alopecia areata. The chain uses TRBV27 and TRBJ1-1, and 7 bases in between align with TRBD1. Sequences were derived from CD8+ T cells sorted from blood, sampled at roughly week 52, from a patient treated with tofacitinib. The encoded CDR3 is CASSLTGQRIMNTEAFF. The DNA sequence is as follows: TGTGCCAGCAGTTTAACGGGACAGAGGATAATGAACACTGAAGCTTTCTTT.